One and the same sample provided the 9 T cell receptor beta chains below, sequenced in a study of T cells in Graves' hyperthyroidism and ophthalmopathy. From RNA transcripts, TCR beta CDR3 regions were amplified. TCR CDR3 underwent first-round RT-PCR with the HTBI primer set. MiXCR, run by TCRdb on the multiplex PCR reads, gives a single entry per CDR3 protein. The data hold hundreds of thousands of distinct CDR3 sequences, with roughly 50% observed a single time. The sample taken for sequencing was peripheral blood or thyroid tissue (not recorded which). Every receptor here comes from a woman between 18 and 29 years old with Graves' hyperthyroidism.

Note on this clonotype: At one end the junction does not follow the germline gene, possibly because of a read error. The rearrangement joins TRBV7-7 to TRBJ2-5; D tentatively reads TRBD1 or TRBD2 (5 bases each). Germline loops: CDR1 SSHAT, CDR2 FNYEAQ (reference sequence). The CDR3 has 14 amino acids. The CDR3 here is CASIPLGDGATQYF. DNA of the CDR3: TGTGCTAGCATCCCGTTGGGGGACGGTGCGACCCAGTACTTC.

V and J are TRBV7-9 and TRBJ2-5; 11 bases line up with TRBD2. V gave up 5 bases and J gave up 5 bases; unmatched junction bases: 7. CDR1 and CDR2 (germline): SEHNR, FQNEAQ (reference sequence). The CDR3 runs 15 residues. CDR3 in DNA: TGTGCCAGCAGCCGAGGGCCTAGCGGGAGGGAGACCCAGTACTTC. Protein sequence: CASSRGPSGRETQYF.

This clonotype was picked up a small number of times. The V gene is TRBV7-2, the J gene TRBJ1-2; D not resolved. Germline CDR1 SGHTA, CDR2 FQGNSA. This CDR3 is built from 11 residues. V was trimmed by 7 bases and J by 6 bases, leaving 9 bases between them. The DNA for the CDR3 is TGTGCCAGCACCCCTGGGAATGGCTACACCTTC. Protein sequence: CASTPGNGYTF.

Note on this clonotype: Mismatch with germline at one junction end may stem from a read error. The chain joins TRBV5-1 to TRBJ2-7; a possible D gene is TRBD1 (8 bases). CDR3 size: 14 residues. Germline CDR1 and CDR2: SGHRS and YFSETQ. Here the CDR3 DNA reads TGTGCCAGCAGCGGACAGGGACTAACCTACGAGCAGTACTTC. Encoded protein: CASSGQGLTYEQYF.

The rearrangement links TRBV15 to TRBJ1-2, with 7 bases matching TRBD1. The V gene end was trimmed by 9 bases and the J gene end by 4 bases; junction bases not matched to a gene: 8. This CDR3 has 13 residues. Germline-derived CDR1 and CDR2 are LNHNV and YYDKDF (reference sequence). The CDR3: CATRTGAGYGYTF. Written as DNA, the CDR3 is TGTGCCACTAGAACAGGGGCTGGCTATGGCTACACCTTC.

The chain carries TRBV5-1 and TRBJ1-5; 11 bases agree with TRBD1. This CDR3 region has 15 residues. Germline trimming cut 4 bases from V and 5 bases from J; bases unmatched to any gene: 5. Germline values: CDR1 SGHRS, CDR2 YFSETQ. Here the CDR3 DNA reads TGCGCCAGCAGCGTGGGACAGGGGGAGGATCAGCCCCAGCATTTT. This codes for CASSVGQGEDQPQHF.

CDR3 DNA: TGTGCCACCAGTGATAACACCGGGACAGGGACCCAGTACTTC. Translation: CATSDNTGTGTQYF. V gene TRBV24-1 combines with J gene TRBJ2-5, with 8 bases fitting TRBD1. This CDR3 is 14 amino acids long. V was pared by 3 bases and J by 7 bases, with 6 bases of the junction left unmatched. The germline V gene encodes CDR1 KGHDR and CDR2 SFDVKD.

This clonotype was recorded at least ten times. The chain recombines TRBV7-2 with TRBJ2-7; 13 bases fit TRBD2. The CDR3 runs to 15 residues. V shed 5 bases, J shed 3 bases, and the junction held 4 bases outside the gene matches. The V gene's germline CDR1 is SGHTA and CDR2 FQGNSA. The CDR3 here is CASSPGLAGVYEQYF. CDR3 bases: TGTGCCAGCAGCCCCGGACTAGCGGGAGTCTACGAGCAGTACTTC.

Notes on this clonotype: A much larger clone lies a single base off, so this may be a read error. This chain links TRBV2 with TRBJ1-1, with D unclear. The germline V gene has CDR1 SNHLY and CDR2 FYNNEI. The CDR3 covers 12 residues. The V gene lost 6 bases and the J gene lost 3 bases, with 8 bases spanning the gap. The CDR3 nucleotides are TGTGCCAGCAGGCCAGACGACACTGAAGCTTTCTTT. Residues: CASRPDDTEAFF.